The clone carrying this T cell receptor (beta chain) is a singleton in its sample. The antigen remains undetermined. J lost 2 bases, V lost 4 bases, and 7 bases had no gene match. The CDR3 has 15 amino acids. Germline CDR1 is SEHNR and CDR2 is FQNEAQ (reference sequence). The sequenced cases were selected for having the highest brain T cell transcript signatures. The entry originates in a study of brain T cells in children with intractable seizures. Findings and caveats of the study: Pre- and post-surgery blood differed in depth, so pre-surgery absences may be undersampling.

Data came from immunoSEQ multiplex PCR; TCRdb stores just in-frame clones and leaves some out. The sample lists approximately 110,000 clones; roughly 92% were seen once. The source was peripheral blood, collected at surgery. This sequence originates from a boy younger than two with hemimegalencephaly and intractable seizures. The chain recombines TRBV7-9 with TRBJ1-1; 7 bases match TRBD1. The CDR3 coding sequence is TGTGCCAGCAGCTGGGGCGGGACAGATAACACTGAAGCTTTCTTT. Residues: CASSWGGTDNTEAFF.